This T cell receptor (beta chain) appears in the sequencing data of a study of cytomegalovirus exposure and HLA in healthy donors. General study results and limits: For most TCR beta V segments, an earlier analysis put the productive rate at about 87% or about 30% of the time. V- and J-gene trimming of TCR beta was linked (in a later analysis) to a missense DCLRE1C variant. Among the CMV-associated chains, three were confirmed in vitro as specific for CMV antigens.

The PCR was carried out with 60 Vbeta primers and 13 Jbeta primers. Data came from immunoSEQ multiplex PCR; TCRdb stores just in-frame clones and leaves some out. In the table there are fewer than 200,000 clones, about 86% of which are singletons. As concerns this clone: What it binds is unknown.

Germline CDR1 reads SGHRS; CDR2 reads YFSETQ. J was trimmed by 5 bases and V by 6 bases; bases with no gene match: 5. The CDR3 totals 13 residues. The receptor was isolated from a man aged 35-49 years in good health and CMV-seropositive. The sample taken for sequencing was PBMCs. The chain couples TRBV5-1 to TRBJ2-1; 7 bases agree with TRBD1. CDR3 sequence reads: CASTRGTDNEQFF. CDR3 DNA sequence: TGCGCCAGCACCAGGGGGACGGACAATGAGCAGTTCTTC.